The clone carrying this TCR beta chain has only one observation. The data are from a study of blood T cell repertoires in COVID-19. The V segment lost 8 bases and the J segment 1 base; nucleotides outside the gene matches: 25. Germline assignment: CDR1 GTSNPN and CDR2 SVGIG (reference sequence). The CDR3 runs to 20 residues. Generated by immunoSEQ multiplex PCR, the TCRdb table keeps only in-frame clones and is missing some. This table has 200,000 to 250,000 clones, more than 70% appearing once. The rearrangement joins TRBV30 to TRBJ2-1; 8 bases are shared with TRBD1. This clonotype originated in a woman between 40 and 55 years old with acute COVID-19. What was sequenced was PBMCs or T cells enriched from blood (not recorded which). CDR3 nucleotides: TGTGCCCGCGACAGGGGAGAGGGACCCAATATAAGGAGGTCCTACAATGAGCAGTTCTTC. It codes for CARDRGEGPNIRRSYNEQFF. The entire variable domain, with the rest obtained from reference TRBV30 and TRBJ2-1, is as follows: SQTIHQWPATLVQPVGSPLSLECTVEGTSNPNLYWYRQAAGRGLQLLFYSVGIGQISSEVPQNLSASRPQDRQFILSSKKLLLSDSGFYLCARDRGEGPNIRRSYNEQFFGPGTRLTVL.